The 9 T cell receptor beta chains below were found in one sample sequenced in a study of early T cells in non-severe SARS-CoV-2 infection (dated by TCRdb to the early 2020s). Preparation of the library involved 5' RACE. Sequenced on a NextSeq 500. TCRdb redid the processing of the public reads, applying fastp at Q25 and MiXCR, and retained in-frame beta chains. Rows are combined by CDR3 protein, so each entry shows the most common genes and DNA. The sample table records tens of thousands of distinct CDR3 sequences; around 15% of these occur just once. Together, the top ten hold roughly 6% of the sample. The sequencing sample was made of whole blood. The receptors were gathered from an adult who was a healthcare worker with PCR-confirmed SARS-CoV-2 infection or an uninfected control (not recorded which).

The chain has TRBV9 and TRBJ1-1, with D unresolved. This CDR3 has 15 amino acids. Germline CDR1 is SGDLS and CDR2 is YYNGEE. Trimming took 0 bases from V and 0 from J, leaving 9 bases between them. The CDR3 DNA follows: TGTGCCAGCAGCGTAGGTGGGGTCATGAACACTGAAGCTTTCTTT. It specifies CASSVGGVMNTEAFF.

This clonotype showed up just a few times. CDR3 amino acids: CASSRRATNTEAFF. The DNA for the CDR3 is TGTGCCAGCAGTCGCCGGGCTACGAACACTGAAGCTTTCTTT. The chain recombines TRBV27 with TRBJ1-1; no definite D call. V lost 5 bases to trimming and J lost 1 base, with 11 bases between them. This CDR3 contains 14 residues. The V gene's germline CDR1 is MNHEY and CDR2 SMNVEV (reference sequence).

This clonotype was picked up many times. The rearrangement links TRBV28 to TRBJ2-3; TRBD1 aligns across 8 bases. Trimming cost V 5 bases and J 0 bases; bases outside gene matches: 13. The CDR3 is 18 amino acids. Per germline, CDR1 MDHEN and CDR2 SYDVKM. The CDR3 region has the DNA TGTGCCAGCAGTGCTACCGGGACAGGACAACCTAGCACAGATACGCAGTATTTT. Translated: CASSATGTGQPSTDTQYF.

The rearrangement uses TRBV5-1 and TRBJ2-3; 8 bases line up with TRBD1. Trimming took 4 bases from V and 2 from J; bases not matched to a gene: 6. This CDR3 comprises 15 residues. Per the germline V gene, CDR1 is SGHRS and CDR2 is YFSETQ. CDR3 in amino acids: CASSPGQGPTDTQYF. CDR3 nucleotides: TGCGCCAGCAGCCCTGGACAGGGACCCACAGATACGCAGTATTTT.

This clonotype was seen at least ten times. The J gene is TRBJ2-2, the V gene TRBV24-1; D may be TRBD1 (6 bases). The CDR3 has 16 amino acids. Germline CDR1 and CDR2: KGHDR and SFDVKD. The V end lost 2 bases, the J end lost 1 base, and 10 bases lay between the germline ends. CDR3 loop: CATSDSWTENTGELFF. The CDR3 bases are TGTGCCACCAGTGATTCCTGGACAGAGAACACCGGGGAGCTGTTTTTT.

This clonotype was picked up a small number of times. CDR3 in amino acids: CASSLGTRGETQYF. The CDR3 DNA sequence: TGTGCCAGCAGCTTAGGGACTAGAGGAGAGACCCAGTACTTC. V is TRBV7-2 and J is TRBJ2-5; 7 nucleotides match TRBD2. Germline CDR1 reads SGHTA; CDR2 reads FQGNSA. The CDR3 has 14 amino acids. The V and J ends lost 1 base and 4 bases, in that order; junction bases with no gene match: 3.

This clonotype was recorded at least ten times. The chain is built from TRBV20-1 and TRBJ2-4; a possible D gene is TRBD2 (6 bases). Germline CDR1 DFQATT, CDR2 SNEGSKA (reference sequence). This CDR3 has 15 residues. With 6 bases removed from V and 0 bases from J, the gap between germline ends came to 15 bases. The CDR3 loop reads CSALGLPLAKNIQYF. The CDR3 bases are TGCAGTGCACTGGGACTTCCCCTAGCCAAAAACATTCAGTACTTC.

By share, this clonotype counts as medium-sized (0.01 to 0.1%). V is TRBV11-2 and J is TRBJ1-5; D is undetermined. V lost 5 bases and J lost 4, with 18 bases in between. The CDR3 length is 16 residues. From germline, CDR1 is SGHAT and CDR2 FQNNGV. The CDR3 bases are TGTGCCAGCAGCCCAGGCGGTGTTGGTGGAAATCAGCCCCAGCATTTT. This sequence encodes CASSPGGVGGNQPQHF.

This chain connects TRBV6-1 to TRBJ2-2, with no clear D. There are 11 residues in the CDR3. CDR1 MNHNS and CDR2 SASEGT come from the germline V gene. The V end was cut by 8 bases, the J end by 3 bases, with 4 bases between. The CDR3 DNA is TGTGCCAGCCGATACACCGGGGAGCTGTTTTTT. Protein: CASRYTGELFF.